This T cell receptor (beta chain) was found in a study of regulatory T cells in long-lasting Graves disease. Germline CDR1 and CDR2: KGHDR and SFDVKD. Trimming took 8 bases from V and 2 from J, leaving 24 bases between them. The CDR3 is 18 residues long. Time point reported: newly diagnosed GD, antithyroid drugs for less than 3 months. Researchers made the TCR library from RNA that was extracted from PBMCs. Relying on iRepertoire HTBI primers and Arm-PCR of CDR3 regions, the team built TCR beta libraries. TCRdb re-analysed the multiplex PCR reads in MiXCR, keeping a single row per CDR3 protein. Of around 400,000 distinct CDR3 sequences listed, approximately 16% are singletons. At least ten counts were recorded for this clonotype. This same sample was also taken into another study, of T cells in Graves' hyperthyroidism and ophthalmopathy.

The origin of this receptor is a woman in her thirties or forties with Graves disease. The chain combines TRBV24-1 with TRBJ1-5; D is perhaps TRBD1 (6 bases). Sample: peripheral blood mononuclear cells (PBMCs), taken at new diagnosis, from a patient treated with antithyroid drugs. CDR3 sequence: CATTSPGTPEYGNQPQHF. The CDR3 DNA sequence: TGTGCCACCACCTCACCCGGGACACCAGAATACGGCAATCAGCCCCAGCATTTT.